The 17 T cell receptor beta chains below all came from one sample that was sequenced in a study of shared clonotypes between healthy human individuals. The assay was immunoSEQ multiplex PCR, and TCRdb's table has in-frame clones only and misses some. Of 2,100,000 or so clones detected, approximately 95% appear once; the ten largest clones hold less than 0.15%. The sample was naive CD4+ T cells sorted from blood. Subset here: CD45RA+ positively selected. These receptors were taken from a man aged 18 to 30 in good health.

This clone was counted only a few times. This chain uses TRBV7-2 with TRBJ2-7; 10 positions match TRBD2. Unmatched junction bases numbered 3, after V lost 1 base and J lost 3 bases. Germline assignment: CDR1 SGHTA and CDR2 FQGNSA. The CDR3 spans 15 residues. CDR3 DNA: TGTGCCAGCAGCTTAGAGTCTAGCGGGAGCTACGAGCAGTACTTC. This gives the protein CASSLESSGSYEQYF.

The chain combines TRBV2 with TRBJ1-6, with D perhaps matching TRBD1 (6 bases). CDR3 length: 15 residues. Germline V gene sequence: CDR1 SNHLY, CDR2 FYNNEI. V lost 3 bases, J lost 3 bases, and 9 bases lay in between. DNA of the CDR3: TGTGCCAGCAGTGACGAGGGGGACTATAATTCACCCCTCCACTTT. As protein: CASSDEGDYNSPLHF.

There are a few counts of this clone. The chain is built from TRBV29-1 and TRBJ1-1; TRBD1 might be the D (6 bases). The CDR3 contains 12 residues. Germline V gene sequence: CDR1 SQVTM, CDR2 ANQGSEA. V was cut by 4 bases and J by 5 bases, with 11 bases left in between. The CDR3 DNA is TGCAGCGTTGTTGTGGGGGCAACTGAAGCTTTCTTT. Translating gives CSVVVGATEAFF.

This chain connects TRBV11-2 to TRBJ2-1, with a tentative D call TRBD1 (6 bases). The V end lost 1 base, the J end lost 10 bases, and 17 bases lay between the germline ends. The CDR3 totals 15 residues. Germline loops: CDR1 SGHAT, CDR2 FQNNGV. CDR3 nucleotides: TGTGCCAGCAGCTTAGGATCCACAGGGCATCGGGAGCAGTTCTTC. Protein product: CASSLGSTGHREQFF.

This clone was recorded once. The chain uses TRBV7-6 and TRBJ1-1, with D maybe TRBD1 (6 bases). Trimming removed 1 base at V and 6 bases at J, with 18 bases between. CDR1 is SGHVS and CDR2 is FNYEAQ in the germline V gene. The CDR3 spans 16 residues. Here the CDR3 reads CASSLVGAGSGAEAFF. CDR3 coding DNA: TGTGCCAGCAGCTTAGTGGGGGCAGGGAGTGGCGCTGAAGCTTTCTTT.

This clone is a singleton in its sample. The V call is TRBV5-1, the J call TRBJ2-2; D is possibly TRBD2 (5 bases). Germline CDR1 reads SGHRS; CDR2 reads YFSETQ. V gave up 2 bases and J gave up 4 bases, with 9 bases separating them. This CDR3 comprises 14 residues. The chain's CDR3 is CASSLNSGTGELFF. Here the CDR3 DNA reads TGCGCCAGCAGCTTAAACAGCGGCACCGGGGAGCTGTTTTTT.

The V gene is TRBV5-1, the J gene TRBJ2-5; D gene unclear. Germline V CDR1 and CDR2: SGHRS, YFSETQ. Trimming removed 1 base from V and 4 bases from J, with 14 bases in between. This CDR3 region has 15 residues. CDR3 region: CASSLSYSRRETQYF. The DNA of the CDR3 is TGCGCCAGCAGCTTGTCGTATTCCCGTCGAGAGACCCAGTACTTC.

This chain connects TRBV5-1 to TRBJ2-6, with D maybe TRBD2 (5 bases). From germline, CDR1 is SGHRS and CDR2 YFSETQ. The V gene lost 5 bases and the J gene lost 2 bases, with 8 bases spanning the gap. The CDR3 is 14 residues long. In DNA, the CDR3 is TGCGCCAGCAGTGGAGGCGCTGGGGCCAACGTCCTGACTTTC. Its protein product is CASSGGAGANVLTF.

The chain couples TRBV30 to TRBJ2-1, with 9 bases identical to TRBD1. With 0 bases clipped from V and 7 bases from J, the junction kept 10 bases outside the gene matches. The germline V gene encodes CDR1 GTSNPN and CDR2 SVGIG (reference sequence). The CDR3 is 16 amino acids. The CDR3 is CAWSVRGQGRSNEQFF. In DNA form, the CDR3 reads TGTGCCTGGAGTGTAAGGGGACAGGGAAGATCGAATGAGCAGTTCTTC.

This rearrangement joins TRBV9 to TRBJ1-5; 10 nucleotides agree with TRBD1. Losses at the gene ends were 4 bases for V and 4 bases for J; bases not matched to a gene: 5. The CDR3 is 15 amino acids. CDR1 and CDR2 from the germline V gene are SGDLS and YYNGEE. The CDR3 region is CASSRQGAWNQPQHF. In DNA form, the CDR3 reads TGTGCCAGCAGCCGACAGGGGGCCTGGAATCAGCCCCAGCATTTT.

The chain joins TRBV2 to TRBJ1-2; D is unresolved. V gave up 4 bases and J gave up 2 bases, with 8 bases separating them. Germline loops: CDR1 SNHLY, CDR2 FYNNEI. The CDR3 contains 13 residues. The CDR3 DNA follows: TGTGCCAGCAGTGTGCGGCCCAACTATGGCTACACCTTC. Translating gives CASSVRPNYGYTF.

This clone was detected once. The chain is built from TRBV28 and TRBJ1-3, with D unclear. CDR3 length: 14 amino acids. The germline CDR1 and CDR2 sequences are MDHEN and SYDVKM. Between the trimmed V and J ends, which lost 4 bases and 3 bases, there was a span of 10 bases. The chain's CDR3 is CASSSPWSGNTIYF. The CDR3 coding sequence is TGTGCCAGCAGTTCCCCGTGGAGTGGAAACACCATATATTTT.

The CDR3 here is CASRREEGPNYGYTF. In nucleotides, the CDR3 is TGCGCCAGCAGACGCGAGGAGGGACCGAACTATGGCTACACCTTC. The rearrangement uses TRBV10-2 and TRBJ1-2; D is possibly TRBD1 (5 bases). V gave up 6 bases and J gave up 2 bases, with 16 bases separating them. The CDR3 is made up of 15 amino acids. The germline CDR1 and CDR2 sequences are WSHSY and SAAADI.

The chain recombines TRBV6-5 with TRBJ2-7; perhaps TRBD2 as D (6 bases). Germline CDR1 and CDR2: MNHEY and SVGAGI. This CDR3 has 15 residues. Trimming removed 4 bases at V and 6 bases at J, with 19 bases between. The DNA of the CDR3 is TGTGCCAGCAGTTTGGCGGGACTCTCAGTAGGCGAGCAGTACTTC. The encoded protein is CASSLAGLSVGEQYF.

The rearrangement links TRBV18 to TRBJ2-7, with D possibly TRBD2 on 7 matching bases. Germline assignment: CDR1 KGHSH and CDR2 LQKENI. This CDR3 has 16 amino acids. Deletions cut 0 bases from V and 6 bases from J, with 18 bases between. Here the CDR3 DNA reads TGTGCCAGCTCACCACCTGCAGGGGCGGGAGTAGTCGAGCAGTACTTC. Encoded protein: CASSPPAGAGVVEQYF.

DNA of the CDR3: TGTGCCAGCAGTTACTCGGCGGGAGGACCTAACTACGAGCAGTACTTC. Translation gives CASSYSAGGPNYEQYF. The V gene is TRBV6-5, the J gene TRBJ2-7, with 8 positions matching TRBD2. In germline, CDR1 is MNHEY, CDR2 SVGAGI. Trimming cost V 0 bases and J 3 bases; bases outside gene matches: 7. The CDR3 loop spans 16 amino acids.

DNA of the CDR3: TGCGCCAGCAGCCGCGACCAGGGAAACTATGGCTACACCTTC. Translating it yields CASSRDQGNYGYTF. V gene TRBV5-1 combines with J gene TRBJ1-2, with D possibly matching TRBD1 (5 bases). This CDR3 is built from 14 residues. The V gene lost 4 bases and the J gene lost 2 bases, with 12 bases spanning the gap. Germline CDR1 is SGHRS and CDR2 is YFSETQ.